The clone carrying this T cell receptor (beta chain) was recorded many times. Its cognate antigen is unknown. The germline gene is not matched at one end of the junction; a read error may be the cause. From the RT-PCR reads, TCRdb called clonotypes with MiXCR, one entry per CDR3 protein. The sample yields hundreds of thousands of distinct CDR3 sequences, less than 20% seen once. The data originate from a study of response to subunit inactivated influenza vaccine. Study findings and constraints: The authors suggested that every seasonal influenza vaccination recruits few new T cells.

The input for sequencing was PBMCs from blood, taken 11 to 12 days after vaccination. The sequence was collected from a man between 45 and 60 years old who received an inactivated influenza vaccine.

CDR3 DNA: TGCGCCAGCAGCTTGGTAGGAGAAAAACTGTTTTTT. Translation gives CASSLVGEKLFF. The chain recombines TRBV7-9 with TRBJ1-4; no definite D call. Germline-derived CDR1 and CDR2 are SEHNR and FQNEAQ (reference sequence). CDR3 length: 12 amino acids. The complete variable domain, with remaining parts taken from reference TRBV7-9 and TRBJ1-4, reads DTGVSQNPRHKITKRGQNVTFRCDPISEHNRLYWYRQTLGQGPEFLTYFQNEAQLEKSRLLSDRFSAERPKGSFSTLEIQRTEQGDSAMYLCASSLVGEKLFFGSGTQLSVL.